This T cell receptor beta chain was identified in a study of CD8+ T cells in alopecia areata (dated by TCRdb to between 2018 and 2020). Study-level background: Female C3H/HeJ recipients, about 7-10 weeks old, were grafted with skin from C3H/HeJ donors with spontaneous alopecia (about 6-13 months old). The study used high-throughput TCRbeta sequencing to examine T cell clonal expansion in alopecia areata, in both the C3H/HeJ mouse model and human patients. Scalp tissue and sorted CD4+ and CD8+ peripheral blood T cells from patchy and totalis/universalis alopecia areata patients and from healthy controls were covered by human TCRbeta sequencing. Clonality in the scalp was compared among normal scalp (n=4), patchy alopecia areata scalp (n=8), and alopecia totalis/universalis scalp (n=8). The RNA source kit depended on sample type: the PAXgene miRNA kit for fixed scalp, the miRNeasy kit for PBMCs, and the RNeasy kit for mouse skin. TCRbeta CDR3 regions were amplified by immunoSEQ multiplex PCR using 35 Vbeta forward and 13 Jbeta reverse primers.

Pooled mouse cutaneous lymph node cells were stained for CD4, CD8alpha, NKG2D, NKG2ACE and other markers and were then sorted on a BD Influx. This clone was seen a few times. Its antigen is still unknown. The gene nomenclature and germline references here are murine. The read falls 4 residues short of the CDR3 end, and the missing part is taken from the germline J gene. The same CDR3 also results from other DNA sequences found in this sample. The library was made by the immunoSEQ multiplex PCR assay. For TCR sequencing, RNA was extracted from every sample and reverse transcribed into cDNA to serve as template. SuperScript III was used to make first-strand cDNA, primed with a 2:1 mix of oligo-dT and random hexamers. A synthetic immune receptor repertoire was used to gauge amplification bias, and whatever bias remained was removed computationally. Libraries were sequenced on Illumina HiSeq using 60 bp reads that covered the CDR3 and were read from J toward V. In the original analysis: Raw reads were preprocessed for error removal, and CDR3 was defined according to IMGT conventions as running from the conserved cysteine to phenylalanine. Clonality was computed by normalizing Shannon entropy by log2 of the number of productive unique TCRs and subtracting the result from 1. CD4 or CD8 identity of scalp clones was inferred by cross-referencing scalp TCRbeta sequences with sorted blood CD4 and CD8 repertoires. The source is immuneACCESS, and TCRdb retained only in-frame sequences with V and J called. Part of the clones is not carried over; for the studies checked, unresolved V genes explain less than half of this, and the remainder is unexplained. The DNA was the basis for D and trimming; V, J and clone size are from that table. For this sample, 270,000 or so clones are listed, none of them singletons. Together, the top ten hold more than 1% of the sample.

The CDR3 goes from the cysteine to the phenylalanine over 15 residues. The CDR3 was read in part: 33 bases, with the frame set at base 1. V is cut back by 5 bases and J by 0 bases, with 4 bases in the junction unmatched. Sequences SGHDT (CDR1) and FRDEAV (CDR2) are obtained from the germline V gene. The research as a whole found: Compared with mice, TCR sequences shared between patients were less clear, possibly partly because of HLA diversity across the patient population. Compared with normal scalp, lesional scalp, particularly in alopecia totalis/universalis, had higher clonality and more expanded CD8+ clones, which suggests antigenic drive. Unlike mouse skin, where gammadelta T cells dominate, normal human skin contains resident alphabeta T cells that get sequenced too, which complicates analysis of the scalp TCR repertoire.

The TCR sequence derives from a C3H/HeJ mouse with alopecia areata. The MHC haplotype found in this strain is H2-k. Sequenced sample: CD4+ T cells sorted from a lymph node. The receptor chain draws on TRBV14 and TRBJ2-7; 11 junctional bases match TRBD2. The CDR3 DNA, read in part, is TGTGCCAGCAGCCCTGACTGGGGGGGCTCCTAT. Its translation reads: CASSPDWGGSY. In full, the CDR3 reads CASSPDWGGSYEQYF.